Listed here are 27 T cell receptor beta chains from one sample, sequenced in a study of cytomegalovirus exposure and HLA in healthy donors. With 60 Vbeta and 13 Jbeta primers, the PCR was carried out. TCRdb keeps only in-frame clones here, not all; method: immunoSEQ multiplex PCR. The data hold around 130,000 clones, with 60% to 85% observed a single time. The sequenced material came from PBMCs. These receptors originate from a human donor in good health.

This chain links TRBV27 with TRBJ2-5, with TRBD2 matching 8 bases. This CDR3 is built from 16 residues. The J segment lost 4 bases and the V segment lost 5 bases, leaving 12 bases of the junction unmatched. Germline CDR1 is MNHEY and CDR2 is SMNVEV (reference sequence). This CDR3 reads CASSGTGRGGGETQYF. The CDR3 region has the DNA TGTGCCAGCAGTGGAACGGGACGGGGGGGCGGAGAGACCCAGTACTTC.

Only a few counts were recorded for this clone. This CDR3 reads CASSPEYETEAFF. The CDR3, as DNA: TGTGCCAGCAGCCCTGAGTATGAGACTGAAGCTTTCTTT. The chain uses TRBV7-2 and TRBJ1-1; no definite D call. V was clipped by 5 bases and J by 5 bases, with 12 bases between them. The CDR3 extends over 13 amino acids. The germline V gene has CDR1 SGHTA and CDR2 FQGNSA.

This clone was seen only a few times. V usage is TRBV18 and J usage is TRBJ1-1, with 9 bases aligning to TRBD1. V shed 6 bases, J shed 7 bases, and the junction held 9 bases outside the gene matches. From germline, CDR1 is KGHSH and CDR2 LQKENI. The CDR3 covers 14 residues. The CDR3 here is CASSPTLDRGEAFF. The CDR3 DNA reads TGTGCCAGCTCGCCAACCTTGGACAGGGGTGAAGCTTTCTTT. The whole variable domain, filled in from reference TRBV18 and TRBJ1-1, reads NAGVMQNPRHLVRRRGQEARLRCSPMKGHSHVYWYRQLPEEGLKFMVYLQKENIIDESGMPKERFSAEFPKEGPSILRIQQVVRGDSAAYFCASSPTLDRGEAFFGQGTRLTVV.

This clone was picked up a small number of times. The genes are TRBV7-8 and TRBJ2-7, with TRBD2 matching 7 bases. The CDR3 spans 12 residues. Germline loops: CDR1 SGHVS, CDR2 FQNEAQ. Germline trimming cut 5 bases from V and 4 bases from J; bases unmatched to any gene: 2. CDR3: CASSPGGYEQYF. For the CDR3, the DNA is TGTGCCAGCAGCCCGGGGGGATACGAGCAGTACTTC.

This chain uses TRBV21-1 with TRBJ1-4; the table's TRBD1 call for D was not verified on the DNA. TRBV21-1 is designated a pseudogene. The CDR3 runs 17 residues. CDR3 nucleotides: TGTGCCAACGGGACAGGTCCGCCAAGCCGGTTTAATGAAAAACTGTTTTTT. Translation gives CANGTGPPSRFNEKLFF.

The J gene is TRBJ1-1, the V gene TRBV6-1; TRBD1 matches 7 bases. The germline V gene has CDR1 MNHNS and CDR2 SASEGT. V was clipped by 8 bases and J by 2 bases; unmatched bases: 5. This CDR3 is 13 amino acids long. The CDR3, as DNA: TGTGCCAGCGGGAGACAGGGCAACACTGAAGCTTTCTTT. It encodes CASGRQGNTEAFF.

The rearrangement links TRBV15 to TRBJ2-7; a possible D gene is TRBD1 (5 bases). From germline, CDR1 is LNHNV and CDR2 YYDKDF (reference sequence). The CDR3 has 15 residues. Trimming left V 0 bases short and J 4 bases short, with 13 bases between. CDR3 sequence reads: CATSRDYGRDYEQYF. The CDR3 bases are TGTGCCACCAGCAGAGATTACGGCAGGGATTACGAGCAGTACTTC.

The V gene is TRBV9, the J gene TRBJ1-3; 7 bases are a match to TRBD1. With V trimmed by 3 bases and J by 0 bases, 3 bases remained unmatched. Germline CDR1 SGDLS, CDR2 YYNGEE. The CDR3 totals 15 residues. The CDR3 loop reads CASSAAGGSGNTIYF. CDR3 in DNA: TGTGCCAGCAGCGCCGCAGGGGGCTCTGGAAACACCATATATTTT. The variable domain in full, completed from reference TRBV9 and TRBJ1-3, reads DSGVTQTPKHLITATGQRVTLRCSPRSGDLSVYWYQQSLDQGLQFLIQYYNGEERAKGNILERFSAQQFPDLHSELNLSSLELGDSALYFCASSAAGGSGNTIYFGEGSWLTVV.

This chain links TRBV11-3 with TRBJ2-2; 10 nucleotides align to TRBD2. The CDR3 sequence is 16 residues long. The ends lost 5 bases at V and 1 base at J; junction bases unmatched: 4. CDR1 is SGHNT, CDR2 YENEEA, per germline. In DNA, the CDR3 is TGTGCCAGCAGCCTCGCTAGCGGGGGGAACACCGGGGAGCTGTTTTTT. It translates to CASSLASGGNTGELFF.

The chain joins TRBV6-1 to TRBJ2-4, with 7 positions matching TRBD1. V lost 6 bases and J lost 3; bases outside the gene matches: 8. Germline V CDR1 and CDR2: MNHNS, SASEGT. The CDR3 covers 15 residues. The CDR3 region has the DNA TGTGCCAGCAGCTTGACAGGGAACGACAAAAACATTCAGTACTTC. Translating gives CASSLTGNDKNIQYF.

The rearrangement links TRBV6-6 to TRBJ2-1; the match to TRBD1 covers 8 bases. Germline CDR1 is MNHNY and CDR2 is SVGAGI (reference sequence). This CDR3 is built from 14 residues. V trimming: 10 bases; J trimming: 1 base; junction bases outside the gene matches: 6. The CDR3: CATGDRSSYNEQFF. CDR3 coding DNA: TGTGCCACCGGGGACAGGAGTTCCTACAATGAGCAGTTCTTC.

This clone has just a few counts. V is TRBV7-9 and J is TRBJ2-3; D uncertain. This CDR3 comprises 14 residues. Trimming removed 0 bases at V and 2 bases at J, with 6 bases between. Germline CDR1 reads SEHNR; CDR2 reads FQNEAQ (reference sequence). CDR3 residues: CASSLARHTDTQYF. The DNA of the CDR3 is TGTGCCAGCAGCTTAGCGCGCCACACAGATACGCAGTATTTT.

V is TRBV4-2 and J is TRBJ2-2, with 12 bases fitting TRBD2. Looked up from germline, CDR1 is LGHNA and CDR2 is YNFKEQ. V gave up 1 base and J gave up 7 bases; unmatched junction bases: 7. The CDR3 consists of 17 residues. The CDR3 nucleotides read TGTGCCAGCAGCCAAGTTCCTAGCGGGGGGGCGGGCGGGGAGCTGTTTTTT. Residues: CASSQVPSGGAGGELFF.

The chain employs TRBV7-9 and TRBJ2-2, with D uncertain. From germline, CDR1 is SEHNR and CDR2 FQNEAQ (reference sequence). V was clipped by 5 bases and J by 3 bases, with 10 bases between them. The CDR3 sequence is 14 residues long. The CDR3 DNA follows: TGTGCCAGCAGCCTACTACAATACACCGGGGAGCTGTTTTTT. Its translation: CASSLLQYTGELFF.

J is TRBJ1-5 and V is TRBV4-3; unclear D gene. Looked up from germline, CDR1 is LGHNA and CDR2 is YSLEER. The CDR3 contains 14 residues. V was shortened by 3 bases and J by 0 bases, with 6 bases between the two germline ends. CDR3 in amino acids: CASSHHGSNQPQHF. CDR3 coding DNA: TGCGCCAGCAGCCACCACGGTAGCAATCAGCCCCAGCATTTT.

This chain links TRBV19 with TRBJ2-3, with D possibly being TRBD1 (6 bases). The CDR3 has 14 amino acids. The V and J ends lost 9 bases and 2 bases respectively, with 15 bases between them. Looked up from germline, CDR1 is LNHDA and CDR2 is SQIVND (reference sequence). The DNA of the CDR3 is TGTGCCAGCTCACGGGACACAGCCACAGATACGCAGTATTTT. It codes for CASSRDTATDTQYF.

The chain carries TRBV12-5 and TRBJ2-7, with D maybe TRBD2 (5 bases). This CDR3 is built from 16 residues. The germline CDR1 and CDR2 sequences are LGHNT and FRNRAP. Trimming cost V 3 bases and J 4 bases, with 19 bases left between them. This CDR3 is CASGFGVPSALYEQYF. CDR3 DNA: TGTGCTAGTGGTTTCGGGGTTCCGTCAGCGTTGTACGAGCAGTACTTC. Complete variable domain (other parts from reference TRBV12-5 and TRBJ2-7): DARVTQTPRHKVTEMGQEVTMRCQPILGHNTVFWYRQTMMQGLELLAYFRNRAPLDDSGMPKDRFSAEMPDATLATLKIQPSEPRDSAVYFCASGFGVPSALYEQYFGPGTRLTVT.

This clone has just one count. The gene calls are TRBV5-5 and TRBJ1-1, with D tentatively TRBD1 (5 bases). CDR1 and CDR2 from the germline V gene are SGHKS and YYEKEE (reference sequence). This CDR3 spans 13 amino acids. The V gene lost 4 bases and the J gene lost 5 bases, with 12 bases spanning the gap. CDR3: CASSPLGGTEAFF. Written as DNA, the CDR3 is TGTGCCAGCAGCCCACTGGGGGGGACTGAAGCTTTCTTT.

The chain carries TRBV4-1 and TRBJ1-4; unclear D gene. The germline V gene has CDR1 MGHRA and CDR2 YSYEKL. The CDR3 totals 16 residues. Trimming shortened V by 3 bases and J by 7 bases, and 18 bases separated the two germline ends. CDR3 amino acids: CASSQSGVELGEKLFF. CDR3 coding DNA: TGCGCCAGCAGCCAGAGTGGAGTGGAGTTGGGTGAAAAACTGTTTTTT.

The rearrangement uses TRBV5-8 and TRBJ2-7; 8 nucleotides match TRBD1. J gave up 3 bases and V 7 bases, and 6 bases lay outside the gene matches. Germline assignment: CDR1 SGHTS and CDR2 YDEGEE. CDR3 size: 13 residues. In DNA form, the CDR3 reads TGTGCCAGCTCCCTGGACAGGGTCTACGAGCAGTACTTC. This gives the protein CASSLDRVYEQYF.

The chain recombines TRBV9 with TRBJ2-1, with D possibly TRBD2 on 7 matching bases. This CDR3 comprises 16 residues. The V gene lost 7 bases and the J gene lost 7 bases, with 24 bases spanning the gap. CDR1 and CDR2 (germline): SGDLS, YYNGEE. The DNA of the CDR3 is TGTGCCAGCGGGCGGGGTGGGGGGGCCGCGGGTAATGAGCAGTTCTTC. Translated, it gives CASGRGGGAAGNEQFF.

This rearrangement joins TRBV7-9 to TRBJ1-5, with D tentatively TRBD1 (5 bases). V was trimmed by 5 bases and J by 4 bases, leaving 12 bases between them. The CDR3 runs 14 residues. Germline CDR1 reads SEHNR; CDR2 reads FQNEAQ (reference sequence). CDR3 nucleotide sequence: TGTGCCAGCAGCCCCGGGGGGTGGAATCAGCCCCAGCATTTT. Amino acid sequence: CASSPGGWNQPQHF.

V and J are TRBV27 and TRBJ1-2, with TRBD1 matching over 9 bases. Germline lookup yields CDR1 MNHEY and CDR2 SMNVEV (reference sequence). The CDR3 is made up of 11 amino acids. Trimming cost V 9 bases and J 8 bases; bases outside gene matches: 4. The chain's CDR3 is CASGQGRGYTF. CDR3 nucleotides: TGTGCCAGTGGACAGGGGAGAGGCTACACCTTC.

The chain has TRBV5-1 and TRBJ2-5; 11 bases are a match to TRBD2. Germline CDR1 is SGHRS and CDR2 is YFSETQ. This CDR3 contains 14 residues. Trimming at V came to 5 bases and at J to 5 bases, leaving 5 bases not matched to a gene. CDR3 sequence: CASSYSGGAETQYF. CDR3 in DNA: TGCGCCAGCAGTTATAGCGGGGGGGCGGAGACCCAGTACTTC. The complete variable domain, with remaining parts taken from reference TRBV5-1 and TRBJ2-5, reads KAGVTQTPRYLIKTRGQQVTLSCSPISGHRSVSWYQQTPGQGLQFLFEYFSETQRNKGNFPGRFSGRQFSNSRSEMNVSTLELGDSALYLCASSYSGGAETQYFGPGTRLLVL.

V and J are TRBV6-1 and TRBJ2-5, with TRBD2 as a possible D gene (6 bases). V was pared by 3 bases and J by 3 bases, with 17 bases between. This CDR3 has 16 residues. Germline CDR1 MNHNS, CDR2 SASEGT. In DNA form, the CDR3 reads TGTGCCAGCAGTGAGGTTGAGGGCTGGGGGGAAGAGACCCAGTACTTC. Amino acid sequence: CASSEVEGWGEETQYF.

This chain uses TRBV28 with TRBJ2-5, with 8 bases that match TRBD1. V dropped 5 bases and J dropped 1; count of bases not matched to a gene: 6. The CDR3 totals 15 residues. Germline CDR1 MDHEN, CDR2 SYDVKM. This chain's CDR3 is CASSLRQGPQETQYF. For the CDR3, the DNA is TGTGCCAGCAGTCTCCGACAGGGGCCCCAAGAGACCCAGTACTTC. The whole variable domain, remainder taken from reference TRBV28 and TRBJ2-5, is DVKVTQSSRYLVKRTGEKVFLECVQDMDHENMFWYRQDPGLGLRLIYFSYDVKMKEKGDIPEGYSVSREKKERFSLILESASTNQTSMYLCASSLRQGPQETQYFGPGTRLLVL.

V is TRBV7-6 and J is TRBJ2-4, with 12 nucleotides matching TRBD2. CDR3 length equals 22 residues. The J segment lost 0 bases and the V segment lost 5 bases, leaving 20 bases of the junction unmatched. From germline, CDR1 is SGHVS and CDR2 FNYEAQ. The CDR3 DNA sequence: TGTGCCAGCAGCCTATCCAGGACTAGCGGGAAATATGTTTTCCTAGCCAAAAACATTCAGTACTTC. This codes for CASSLSRTSGKYVFLAKNIQYF.